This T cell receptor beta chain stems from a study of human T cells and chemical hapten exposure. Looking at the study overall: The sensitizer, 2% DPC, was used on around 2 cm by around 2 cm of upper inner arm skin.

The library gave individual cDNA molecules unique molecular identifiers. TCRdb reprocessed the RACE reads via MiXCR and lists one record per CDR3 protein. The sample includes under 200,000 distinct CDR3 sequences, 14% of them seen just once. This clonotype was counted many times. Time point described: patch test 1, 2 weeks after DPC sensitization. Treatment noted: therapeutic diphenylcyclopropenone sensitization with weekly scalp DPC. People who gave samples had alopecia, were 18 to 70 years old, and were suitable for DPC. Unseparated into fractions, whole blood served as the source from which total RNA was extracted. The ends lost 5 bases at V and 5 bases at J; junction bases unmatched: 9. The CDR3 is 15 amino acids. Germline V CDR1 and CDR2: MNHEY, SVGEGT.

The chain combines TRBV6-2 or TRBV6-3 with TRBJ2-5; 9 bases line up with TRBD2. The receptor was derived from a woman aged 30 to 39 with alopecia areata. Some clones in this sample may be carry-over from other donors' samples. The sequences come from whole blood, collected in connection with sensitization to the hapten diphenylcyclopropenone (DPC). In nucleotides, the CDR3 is TGTGCCAGCAGTAAACCCGGGACTAGCAGTGAGACCCAGTACTTC. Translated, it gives CASSKPGTSSETQYF.